These T cell receptor beta chains were read from a single sample in a study of T cells in Graves' hyperthyroidism and ophthalmopathy. TCRdb re-analysed the multiplex PCR reads in MiXCR, keeping a single row per CDR3 protein. The table includes about 350,000 distinct CDR3 sequences, roughly 18% detected once. Sequencing was performed on blood. All receptors derive from a woman aged 40-49 years with Graves' ophthalmopathy. The CDR3 runs from the conserved cysteine through the conserved F or W. Each record gives: V gene, J gene, D gene, clone size, CDR3 DNA, CDR3 protein. The D gene is left open where the match is weak. Rows may omit the clone size; those that give it use once, few, many or a size class.

V gene: TRBV7-8
J gene: TRBJ2-7
D gene: TRBD2
clone size: many
CDR3 DNA: TGTGCCAGCAGAGAAATGAGGACTAGCGGATACGAGCAGTACTTC
CDR3 protein: CASREMRTSGYEQYF

V gene: TRBV11-1
J gene: TRBJ1-6
D gene: NA
clone size: NA
CDR3 DNA: TGTACCAGCAGCTTAGCCTACGGACACCTTTATAATTCACCCCTCCACTTT
CDR3 protein: CTSSLAYGHLYNSPLHF

V gene: TRBV14
J gene: TRBJ2-2
D gene: NA
clone size: NA
CDR3 DNA: TGTGCCAGCAGCCAAGGAAGGAACGGGGAGCTGTTTTTT
CDR3 protein: CASSQGRNGELFF

V gene: TRBV7-6
J gene: TRBJ2-5
D gene: TRBD2
clone size: many
CDR3 DNA: TGTGCCAGCAGCCCCGGGACTAGAGGGAAAGAGACCCAGTACTTC
CDR3 protein: CASSPGTRGKETQYF

V gene: TRBV5-5
J gene: TRBJ1-1
D gene: NA
clone size: many
CDR3 DNA: TGTGCCAGCAGCTTTCAGGGGCTAGGGCAAGCTTTCTTT
CDR3 protein: CASSFQGLGQAFF

V gene: TRBV19
J gene: TRBJ1-5
D gene: NA
clone size: few
CDR3 DNA: TGTGCCAGTAATAACAGGGCCGGCAATCAGCCCCAGCATTTT
CDR3 protein: CASNNRAGNQPQHF

V gene: TRBV6-2/TRBV6-3
J gene: TRBJ2-7
D gene: NA
clone size: NA
CDR3 DNA: TGTGCCAGCAGTTACAGGGGAGGCAACGAGCAGTACTTC
CDR3 protein: CASSYRGGNEQYF

V gene: TRBV6-2/TRBV6-3
J gene: TRBJ2-7
D gene: TRBD1
clone size: NA
CDR3 DNA: TGTGCCAGCAGTTATTGGGACAGGGGAATCAGCGAGCAGTACTTC
CDR3 protein: CASSYWDRGISEQYF

V gene: TRBV19
J gene: TRBJ1-1
D gene: NA
clone size: NA
CDR3 DNA: TGTGCCAGTATGATCACCTCGGGGACGGCCACTGAAGCTTTCTTT
CDR3 protein: CASMITSGTATEAFF

V gene: TRBV6-1
J gene: TRBJ1-1
D gene: NA
clone size: many
CDR3 DNA: TGTGCCAGCAGTGATCAAGAGGCGACTGAAGCTTTCTTT
CDR3 protein: CASSDQEATEAFF

V gene: TRBV4-3
J gene: TRBJ2-2
D gene: NA
clone size: many
CDR3 DNA: TGCGCCAGCAGCCAAGATCAGGCCCGGGGGAGAGGGGAGCTGTTTTTT
CDR3 protein: CASSQDQARGRGELFF

V gene: TRBV6-1
J gene: TRBJ1-2
D gene: NA
clone size: NA
CDR3 DNA: TGTGCCAGCATCAAGACGTCCGATGGCTACATCTTC
CDR3 protein: CASIKTSDGYIF

V gene: TRBV3-1
J gene: TRBJ1-1
D gene: TRBD1
clone size: NA
CDR3 DNA: TGTGCCAGCAGCCAGGTTTTGACAGGGACCCTAAACACTGAAGCTTTCTTT
CDR3 protein: CASSQVLTGTLNTEAFF

V gene: TRBV6-2/TRBV6-3
J gene: TRBJ2-7
D gene: TRBD2
clone size: NA
CDR3 DNA: TGTGCCAGCAGTTACTCGGCGCAAGCTCCGAGAGCGGGGTTCCCCTCCTACGAGCAGTACTTC
CDR3 protein: CASSYSAQAPRAGFPSYEQYF

V gene: TRBV28
J gene: TRBJ2-7
D gene: TRBD1
clone size: many
CDR3 DNA: TGTGCCAGCAGCTTCTCGACAGGGGCGTGGAACGAGCAGTACTTC
CDR3 protein: CASSFSTGAWNEQYF

V gene: TRBV12-3/TRBV12-4
J gene: TRBJ1-1
D gene: NA
clone size: many
CDR3 DNA: TGTGCCAGCATAAAGAAACAGGGCTGGGACACTGAAGCTTTCTTT
CDR3 protein: CASIKKQGWDTEAFF

V gene: TRBV6-1
J gene: TRBJ2-7
D gene: TRBD2
clone size: NA
CDR3 DNA: TGTGCCAGCAGTGCCACAAGACTAGCGGGAGGGCTCGAGCAGTACTTC
CDR3 protein: CASSATRLAGGLEQYF

V gene: TRBV5-1
J gene: TRBJ1-1
D gene: NA
clone size: many
CDR3 DNA: TGCGCCAGCAGCTTGGTAACTGATTCGATGAACACTGAAGCTTTCTTT
CDR3 protein: CASSLVTDSMNTEAFF

V gene: TRBV11-2
J gene: TRBJ2-7
D gene: NA
clone size: many
CDR3 DNA: TGTGCCAGCAGCGTAGGGGAGTTCGGCCGGCCCGCGAGCTCCTACGAGCAGTACTTC
CDR3 protein: CASSVGEFGRPASSYEQYF

V gene: TRBV4-1
J gene: TRBJ2-5
D gene: NA
clone size: NA
CDR3 DNA: TGCGCCAGCAGCCAAGAAATCTCCAGGAGGCCGTACCAAGAGACCCAGTACTTC
CDR3 protein: CASSQEISRRPYQETQYF

V gene: TRBV7-2
J gene: TRBJ2-7
D gene: NA
clone size: many
CDR3 DNA: TGTGCCAGCAGCTTAGAGGTCGGTAACTACGAGCAGTACTTC
CDR3 protein: CASSLEVGNYEQYF

V gene: TRBV19
J gene: TRBJ2-7
D gene: TRBD2
clone size: NA
CDR3 DNA: TGTGCCAGTAGTACCCTCACTGGACTAGCGGGCTTCACAGCTGGCGAGCAGTACTTC
CDR3 protein: CASSTLTGLAGFTAGEQYF

V gene: TRBV28
J gene: TRBJ1-2
D gene: NA
clone size: NA
CDR3 DNA: TGTGCCAGCAGTGGGGCAGGACGTATCTATGGCTACACCTTC
CDR3 protein: CASSGAGRIYGYTF

V gene: TRBV10-3
J gene: TRBJ2-5
D gene: TRBD1
clone size: many
CDR3 DNA: TGTGCCGGCCGGGACAGCAGTCAAGAGACCCAGTACTTC
CDR3 protein: CAGRDSSQETQYF

V gene: TRBV20-1
J gene: TRBJ1-2
D gene: NA
clone size: many
CDR3 DNA: TGCAGTGCTAGAGTACGACTGGAAAATGGCTACACCTTC
CDR3 protein: CSARVRLENGYTF

V gene: TRBV27
J gene: TRBJ2-7
D gene: NA
clone size: NA
CDR3 DNA: TGTGCCAGCAGGCGACTAGACGGTGTTCTGTACTTC
CDR3 protein: CASRRLDGVLYF

V gene: TRBV6-2/TRBV6-3
J gene: TRBJ1-5
D gene: NA
clone size: NA
CDR3 DNA: TGTGCCAGCAAGTACAGGGAGCATCAGCCCCAGCATTTT
CDR3 protein: CASKYREHQPQHF

V gene: TRBV12-3/TRBV12-4
J gene: TRBJ1-2
D gene: NA
clone size: few
CDR3 DNA: TGTGCCAGCAGGCAGACGGAGAGCTATGGCTACACCTTC
CDR3 protein: CASRQTESYGYTF

V gene: TRBV2
J gene: TRBJ2-7
D gene: NA
clone size: many
CDR3 DNA: TGTGCCAGCGGAAGGAGTTTTCTCTACGAGCAGTACTTC
CDR3 protein: CASGRSFLYEQYF

V gene: TRBV4-2
J gene: TRBJ2-7
D gene: TRBD2
clone size: many
CDR3 DNA: TGTGCCAGCAGCCAAGGGGACTATCCCTACGAGCAGTACTTC
CDR3 protein: CASSQGDYPYEQYF

V gene: TRBV4-1
J gene: TRBJ1-2
D gene: NA
clone size: NA
CDR3 DNA: TGCGCCAGCAGCCAAGATCGACCAGTGTCAGGGAAGAAAGCTAACTATGGCTACACCTTC
CDR3 protein: CASSQDRPVSGKKANYGYTF

V gene: TRBV6-1
J gene: TRBJ1-1
D gene: TRBD1
clone size: NA
CDR3 DNA: TGTGCCAGCAGTCTGGACAGGGGAACTTCTGAAGCTTTCTTT
CDR3 protein: CASSLDRGTSEAFF

V gene: TRBV6-1
J gene: TRBJ1-4
D gene: NA
clone size: many
CDR3 DNA: TGTGCCAGCAGTGCCCGGACATCAGGGGAACTGTTTTTT
CDR3 protein: CASSARTSGELFF

V gene: TRBV12-3/TRBV12-4
J gene: TRBJ2-5
D gene: NA
clone size: many
CDR3 DNA: TGTGCCAGCAGTACCAGCGATTTTGGAGGCGGGGAGACCCAGTACTTC
CDR3 protein: CASSTSDFGGGETQYF

V gene: TRBV5-6
J gene: TRBJ2-7
D gene: NA
clone size: NA
CDR3 DNA: TGTGCCAGCAGCCCCTCTCCGAACTACGAGCAGTACTTC
CDR3 protein: CASSPSPNYEQYF

V gene: TRBV5-1
J gene: TRBJ1-2
D gene: TRBD1
clone size: many
CDR3 DNA: TGCGCCAGCAGAAAGGACAGGGGGCGAGGCTACACCTTC
CDR3 protein: CASRKDRGRGYTF

V gene: TRBV7-8
J gene: TRBJ2-5
D gene: NA
clone size: many
CDR3 DNA: TGTGCCAGCAGCTTAGAGTCAGGCGGAGCCGGGGAGACCCAGTACTTC
CDR3 protein: CASSLESGGAGETQYF

V gene: TRBV29-1
J gene: TRBJ2-3
D gene: TRBD2
clone size: NA
CDR3 DNA: TGCAGCGGGCAGCTAGCGGGAGGCGCAGATACGCAGTATTTT
CDR3 protein: CSGQLAGGADTQYF

V gene: TRBV6-1
J gene: TRBJ2-7
D gene: TRBD2
clone size: NA
CDR3 DNA: TGTGCCAGCCTTAGAAGCGGGTTGACAGCGGGAGGGCCGGGGGAGCAGTACTTC
CDR3 protein: CASLRSGLTAGGPGEQYF

V gene: TRBV28
J gene: TRBJ2-5
D gene: TRBD1
clone size: once
CDR3 DNA: TGTGCCAGCAGTCTGGGGACAGCCCCAGAGACCCAGTACTTC
CDR3 protein: CASSLGTAPETQYF

V gene: TRBV12-5
J gene: TRBJ1-1
D gene: NA
clone size: many
CDR3 DNA: TGTGCTAGTGGACCCCCCATGGGACGGAAGAACACTGAAGCTTTCTTT
CDR3 protein: CASGPPMGRKNTEAFF

V gene: TRBV6-5
J gene: TRBJ2-2
D gene: NA
clone size: many
CDR3 DNA: TGTGCCAGCAGTTACACCTACCCGAACACCGGGGAGCTGTTTTTT
CDR3 protein: CASSYTYPNTGELFF

V gene: TRBV15
J gene: TRBJ1-2
D gene: TRBD1
clone size: NA
CDR3 DNA: TGTGCCACCAGCCTCCGGACAGGGATAGGCTACACCTTC
CDR3 protein: CATSLRTGIGYTF

V gene: TRBV28
J gene: TRBJ2-5
D gene: TRBD1
clone size: many
CDR3 DNA: TGTGCCAGCAGTTTAGGGACAGGGAGCGACAAAGAGACCCAGTACTTC
CDR3 protein: CASSLGTGSDKETQYF

V gene: TRBV10-3
J gene: TRBJ1-5
D gene: NA
clone size: many
CDR3 DNA: TGTGCCACTCAAACTGGGCCAGATAGCAATCAGCCCCAGCATTTT
CDR3 protein: CATQTGPDSNQPQHF

V gene: TRBV29-1
J gene: TRBJ1-2
D gene: TRBD1
clone size: many
CDR3 DNA: TGCAGCGTTTTACAGGGGGTGAGCTATGGCTACACCTTC
CDR3 protein: CSVLQGVSYGYTF

V gene: TRBV9
J gene: TRBJ1-2
D gene: NA
clone size: many
CDR3 DNA: TGTGCCAGCAGCGTAGCCGGACATAACTATGGCTACACCTTC
CDR3 protein: CASSVAGHNYGYTF

V gene: TRBV15
J gene: TRBJ2-7
D gene: NA
clone size: many
CDR3 DNA: TGTGCCACCAGCAGGACGGTCGGGGGGCCTGACTACGAGCAGTACTTC
CDR3 protein: CATSRTVGGPDYEQYF

V gene: TRBV4-2
J gene: TRBJ2-2
D gene: NA
clone size: many
CDR3 DNA: TGTGCCAGCAGCCAAGCAGGGGTGGGCACCGGGGAGCTGTTTTTT
CDR3 protein: CASSQAGVGTGELFF

V gene: TRBV19
J gene: TRBJ1-1
D gene: NA
clone size: many
CDR3 DNA: TGTGCCAGTAGTATTGGATGGGGGGCTGAAGCTTTCTTT
CDR3 protein: CASSIGWGAEAFF

V gene: TRBV6-5
J gene: TRBJ2-2
D gene: NA
clone size: many
CDR3 DNA: TGTGCCAGCAGTTACCCGACCACACCGGGGGTCGGGGAGCTGTTTTTT
CDR3 protein: CASSYPTTPGVGELFF

V gene: TRBV7-2
J gene: TRBJ2-5
D gene: TRBD1
clone size: NA
CDR3 DNA: TGTGCCAGCAGCGCGACAGGGGGCGAGGCGGAGACCCAGTACTTC
CDR3 protein: CASSATGGEAETQYF

V gene: TRBV16
J gene: TRBJ1-1
D gene: NA
clone size: many
CDR3 DNA: TGTGCCAGCAGCCAATCAGGTCTGACCTGGGGAGGCACTGAAGCTTTCTTT
CDR3 protein: CASSQSGLTWGGTEAFF